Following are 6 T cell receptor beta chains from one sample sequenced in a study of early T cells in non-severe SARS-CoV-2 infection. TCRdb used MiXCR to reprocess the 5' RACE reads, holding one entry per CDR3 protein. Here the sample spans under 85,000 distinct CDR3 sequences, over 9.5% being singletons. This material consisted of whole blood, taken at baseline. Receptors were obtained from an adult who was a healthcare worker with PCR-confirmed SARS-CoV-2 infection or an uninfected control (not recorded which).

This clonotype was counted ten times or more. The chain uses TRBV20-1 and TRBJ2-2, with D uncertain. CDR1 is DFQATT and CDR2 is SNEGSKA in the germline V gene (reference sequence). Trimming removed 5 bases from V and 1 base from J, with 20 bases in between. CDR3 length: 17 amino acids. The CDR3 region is CSALPIAFSQNTGELFF. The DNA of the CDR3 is TGCAGTGCTCTACCTATAGCCTTTTCGCAGAACACCGGGGAGCTGTTTTTT.

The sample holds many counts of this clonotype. The CDR3 region has the DNA TGTGCCAGCAGATTCATTAGCGGGAGTCCCTACAATGAGCAGTTCTTC. Translating gives CASRFISGSPYNEQFF. V is TRBV7-9 and J is TRBJ2-1, with TRBD2 matching 9 bases. Unmatched junction bases numbered 8, after V lost 6 bases and J lost 2 bases. Looked up from germline, CDR1 is SEHNR and CDR2 is FQNEAQ (reference sequence). The CDR3 is 16 residues long. The entire variable domain, with the rest obtained from reference TRBV7-9 and TRBJ2-1, is as follows: DTGVSQNPRHKITKRGQNVTFRCDPISEHNRLYWYRQTLGQGPEFLTYFQNEAQLEKSRLLSDRFSAERPKGSFSTLEIQRTEQGDSAMYLCASRFISGSPYNEQFFGPGTRLTVL.

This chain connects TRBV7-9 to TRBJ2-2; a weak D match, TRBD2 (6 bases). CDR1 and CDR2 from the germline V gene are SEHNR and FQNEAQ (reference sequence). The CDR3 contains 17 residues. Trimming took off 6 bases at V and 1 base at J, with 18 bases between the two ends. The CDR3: CASSLGSGTRNTGELFF. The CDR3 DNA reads TGTGCCAGCAGTCTAGGTAGCGGAACGAGGAACACCGGGGAGCTGTTTTTT. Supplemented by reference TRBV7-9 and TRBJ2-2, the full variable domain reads DTGVSQNPRHKITKRGQNVTFRCDPISEHNRLYWYRQTLGQGPEFLTYFQNEAQLEKSRLLSDRFSAERPKGSFSTLEIQRTEQGDSAMYLCASSLGSGTRNTGELFFGEGSRLTVL.

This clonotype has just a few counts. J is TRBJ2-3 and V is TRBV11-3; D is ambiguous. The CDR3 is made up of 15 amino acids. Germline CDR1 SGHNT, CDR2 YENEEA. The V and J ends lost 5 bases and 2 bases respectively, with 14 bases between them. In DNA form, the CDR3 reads TGTGCCAGCAGCCCTCGAGGTACCTACACAGATACGCAGTATTTT. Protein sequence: CASSPRGTYTDTQYF.

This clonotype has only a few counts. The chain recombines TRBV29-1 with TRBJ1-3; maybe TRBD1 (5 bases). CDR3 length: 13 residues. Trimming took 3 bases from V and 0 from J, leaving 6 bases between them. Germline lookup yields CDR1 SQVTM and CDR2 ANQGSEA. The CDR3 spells CSVEGGSGNTIYF. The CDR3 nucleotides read TGCAGCGTTGAGGGGGGCTCTGGAAACACCATATATTTT.

The CDR3 loop is CASSKSFGQGHEQYF. As DNA, the CDR3 is TGTGCCAGCAGCAAATCATTTGGACAGGGCCACGAGCAGTACTTC. The J gene is TRBJ2-7, the V gene TRBV21-1; the D call TRBD1 from the table was never checked on the DNA. TRBV21-1 is described as a pseudogene. The CDR3 is 15 residues long.